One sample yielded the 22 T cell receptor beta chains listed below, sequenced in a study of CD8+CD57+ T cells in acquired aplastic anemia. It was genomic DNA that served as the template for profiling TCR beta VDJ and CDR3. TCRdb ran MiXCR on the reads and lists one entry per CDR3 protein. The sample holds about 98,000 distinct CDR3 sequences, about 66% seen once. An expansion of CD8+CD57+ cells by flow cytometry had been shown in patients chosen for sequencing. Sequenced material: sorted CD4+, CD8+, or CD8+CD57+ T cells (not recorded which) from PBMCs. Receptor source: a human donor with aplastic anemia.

CDR3 bases: TGCAGTGCTAGGAAAGGAAGGGGTGACTATGGCTACACCTTC. The encoded protein is CSARKGRGDYGYTF. The chain recombines TRBV20-1 with TRBJ1-2, with D perhaps TRBD1 (5 bases). This CDR3 spans 14 amino acids. Trimming removed 3 bases at V and 3 bases at J, with 14 bases between. From germline, CDR1 is DFQATT and CDR2 SNEGSKA (reference sequence).

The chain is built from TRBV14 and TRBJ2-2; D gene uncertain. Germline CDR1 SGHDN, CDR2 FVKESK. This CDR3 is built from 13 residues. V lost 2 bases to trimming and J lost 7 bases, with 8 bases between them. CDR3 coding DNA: TGTGCCAGCAGCCAACACGACCTCGGGGAGCTGTTTTTT. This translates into CASSQHDLGELFF.

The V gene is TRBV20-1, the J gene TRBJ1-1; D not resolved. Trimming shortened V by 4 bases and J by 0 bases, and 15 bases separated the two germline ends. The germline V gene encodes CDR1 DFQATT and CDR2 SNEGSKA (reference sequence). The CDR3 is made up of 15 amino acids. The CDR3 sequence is CSAIALGKLNTEAFF. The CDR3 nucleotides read TGCAGTGCTATCGCCTTGGGCAAGCTGAACACTGAAGCTTTCTTT.

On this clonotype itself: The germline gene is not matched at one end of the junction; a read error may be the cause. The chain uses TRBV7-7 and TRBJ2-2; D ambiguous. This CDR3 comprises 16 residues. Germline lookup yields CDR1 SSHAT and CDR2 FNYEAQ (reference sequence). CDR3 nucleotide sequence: TGTGCTAGCAGCTTAGGACGGATGATAAACACCGGGGAGCTGTTTTTT. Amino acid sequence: CASSLGRMINTGELFF.

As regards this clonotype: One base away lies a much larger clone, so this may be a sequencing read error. The CDR3 DNA sequence: TGTGCCAGCCGGGACAGGGGTGCCGGTTCACCCCTCCACTTT. Its protein is CASRDRGAGSPLHF. The gene calls are TRBV5-6 and TRBJ1-6; 10 nucleotides line up with TRBD1. The CDR3 is 14 amino acids. The germline V gene has CDR1 SGHDT and CDR2 YYEEEE. V lost 7 bases, J lost 9 bases, and 7 bases stayed unmatched. The full variable domain, in which reference TRBV5-6 and TRBJ1-6 provide the parts outside the CDR3, is DAGVTQSPTHLIKTRGQQVTLRCSPKSGHDTVSWYQQALGQGPQFIFQYYEEEERQRGNFPDRFSGHQFPNYSSELNVNALLLGDSALYLCASRDRGAGSPLHFGNGTRLTVT.

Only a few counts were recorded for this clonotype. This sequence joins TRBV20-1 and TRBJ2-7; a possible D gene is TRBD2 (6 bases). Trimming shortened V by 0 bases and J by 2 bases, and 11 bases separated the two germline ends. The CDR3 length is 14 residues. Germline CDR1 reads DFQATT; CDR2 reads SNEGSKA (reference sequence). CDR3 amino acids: CSAREGGRAYEQYF. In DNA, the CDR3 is TGCAGTGCTAGAGAGGGGGGACGGGCCTACGAGCAGTACTTC.

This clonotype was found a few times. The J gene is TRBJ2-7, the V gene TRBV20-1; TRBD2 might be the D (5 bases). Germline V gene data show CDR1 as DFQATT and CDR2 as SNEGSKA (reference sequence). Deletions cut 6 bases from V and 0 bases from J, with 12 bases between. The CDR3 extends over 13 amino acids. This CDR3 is CSALLEVSYEQYF. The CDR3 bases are TGCAGTGCACTACTGGAGGTCTCCTACGAGCAGTACTTC.

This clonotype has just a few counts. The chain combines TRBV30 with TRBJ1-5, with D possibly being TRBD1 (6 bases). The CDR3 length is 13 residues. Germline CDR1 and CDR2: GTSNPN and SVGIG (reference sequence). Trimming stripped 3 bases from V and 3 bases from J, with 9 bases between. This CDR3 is CAWRGGLNQPQHF. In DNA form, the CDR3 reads TGTGCCTGGAGGGGGGGCCTCAATCAGCCCCAGCATTTT.

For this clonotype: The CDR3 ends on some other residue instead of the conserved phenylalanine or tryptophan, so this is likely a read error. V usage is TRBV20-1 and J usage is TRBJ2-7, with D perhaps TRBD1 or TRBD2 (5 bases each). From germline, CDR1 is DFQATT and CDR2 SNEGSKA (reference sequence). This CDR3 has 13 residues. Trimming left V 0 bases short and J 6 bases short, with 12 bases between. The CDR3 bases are TGCAGTGCTAGAGAGGGGGTGCTAGCCGAGCAGTACTCC. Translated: CSAREGVLAEQYS.

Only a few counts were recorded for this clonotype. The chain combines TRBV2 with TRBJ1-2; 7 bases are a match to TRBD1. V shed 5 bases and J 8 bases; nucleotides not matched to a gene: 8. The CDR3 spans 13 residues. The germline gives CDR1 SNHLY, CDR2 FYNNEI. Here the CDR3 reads CASSPQGSEGYTF. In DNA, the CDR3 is TGTGCCAGCAGTCCACAGGGGTCCGAGGGCTACACCTTC.

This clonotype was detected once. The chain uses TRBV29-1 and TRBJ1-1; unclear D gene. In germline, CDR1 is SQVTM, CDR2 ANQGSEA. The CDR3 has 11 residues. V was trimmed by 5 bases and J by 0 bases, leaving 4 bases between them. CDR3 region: CSVLVNTEAFF. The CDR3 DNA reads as TGCAGCGTTTTGGTGAACACTGAAGCTTTCTTT.

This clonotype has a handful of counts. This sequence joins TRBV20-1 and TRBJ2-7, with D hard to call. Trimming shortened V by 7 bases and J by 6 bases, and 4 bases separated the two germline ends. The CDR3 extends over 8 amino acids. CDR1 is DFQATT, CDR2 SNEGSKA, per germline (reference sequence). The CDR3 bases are TGCAGTGAGGGCGAGCAGTACTTC. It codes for CSEGEQYF.

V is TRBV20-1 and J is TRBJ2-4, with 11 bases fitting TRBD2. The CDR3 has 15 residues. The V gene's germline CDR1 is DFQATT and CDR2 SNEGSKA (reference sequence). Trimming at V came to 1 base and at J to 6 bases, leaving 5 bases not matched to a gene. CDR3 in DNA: TGCAGTGCTAGAGTACCCGGGACTAGCGGAAACATTCAGTACTTC. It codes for CSARVPGTSGNIQYF.

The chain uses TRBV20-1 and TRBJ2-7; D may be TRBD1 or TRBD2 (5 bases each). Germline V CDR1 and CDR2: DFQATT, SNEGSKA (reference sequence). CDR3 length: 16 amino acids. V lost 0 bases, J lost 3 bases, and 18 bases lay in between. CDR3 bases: TGCAGTGCTAGAGAGGACGGGGCCCACACTATCTACGAGCAGTACTTC. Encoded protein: CSAREDGAHTIYEQYF.

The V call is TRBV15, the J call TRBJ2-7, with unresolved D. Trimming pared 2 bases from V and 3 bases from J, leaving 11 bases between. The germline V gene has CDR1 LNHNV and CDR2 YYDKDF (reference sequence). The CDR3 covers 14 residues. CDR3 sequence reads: CATSRRETNYEQYF. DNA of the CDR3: TGTGCCACCAGCAGAAGAGAAACCAACTACGAGCAGTACTTC.

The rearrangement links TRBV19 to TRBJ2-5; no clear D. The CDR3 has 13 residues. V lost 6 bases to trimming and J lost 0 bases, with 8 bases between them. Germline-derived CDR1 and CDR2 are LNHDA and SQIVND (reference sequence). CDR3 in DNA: TGTGCCAGTAGGGAGAATTACCAAGAGACCCAGTACTTC. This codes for CASRENYQETQYF.

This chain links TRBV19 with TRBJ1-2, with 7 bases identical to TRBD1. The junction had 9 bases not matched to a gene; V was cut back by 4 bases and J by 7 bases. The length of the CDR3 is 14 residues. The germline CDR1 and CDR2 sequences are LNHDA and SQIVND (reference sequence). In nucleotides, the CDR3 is TGTGCCAGTAGTACCCGGACAGGCGATGGTGGCTACACCTTC. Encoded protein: CASSTRTGDGGYTF.

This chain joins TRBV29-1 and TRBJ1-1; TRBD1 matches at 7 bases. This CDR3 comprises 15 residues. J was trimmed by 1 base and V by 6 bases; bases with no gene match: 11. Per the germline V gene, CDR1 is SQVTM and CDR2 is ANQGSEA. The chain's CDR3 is CSVPPVGGQNTEAFF. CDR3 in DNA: TGCAGCGTACCGCCTGTAGGGGGCCAGAACACTGAAGCTTTCTTT.

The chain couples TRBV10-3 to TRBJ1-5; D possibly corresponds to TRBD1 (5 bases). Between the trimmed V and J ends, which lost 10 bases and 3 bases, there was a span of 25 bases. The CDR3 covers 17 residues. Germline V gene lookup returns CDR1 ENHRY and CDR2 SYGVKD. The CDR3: CASYRSGAGHNNQPQHF. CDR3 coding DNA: TGTGCCAGCTACAGGTCTGGGGCAGGCCACAACAATCAGCCCCAGCATTTT.

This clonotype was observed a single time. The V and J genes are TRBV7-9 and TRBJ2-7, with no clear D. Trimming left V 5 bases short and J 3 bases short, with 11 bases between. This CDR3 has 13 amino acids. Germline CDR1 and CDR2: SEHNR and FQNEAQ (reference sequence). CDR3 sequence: CASSPGRVYEQYF. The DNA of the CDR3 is TGTGCCAGCAGCCCCGGCAGAGTCTACGAGCAGTACTTC.

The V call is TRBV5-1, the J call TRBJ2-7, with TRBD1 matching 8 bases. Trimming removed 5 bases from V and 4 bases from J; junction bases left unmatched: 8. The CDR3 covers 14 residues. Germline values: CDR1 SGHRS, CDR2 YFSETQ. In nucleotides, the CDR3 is TGCGCCAGCAGAAGGCGACAGGGGCAGTACGAGCAGTACTTC. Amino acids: CASRRRQGQYEQYF.

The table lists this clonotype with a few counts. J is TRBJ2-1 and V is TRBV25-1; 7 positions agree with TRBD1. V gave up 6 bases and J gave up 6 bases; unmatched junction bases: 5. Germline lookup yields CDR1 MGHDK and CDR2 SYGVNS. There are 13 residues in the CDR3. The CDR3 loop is CASRKTGSNEQFF. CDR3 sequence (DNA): TGTGCCAGCAGGAAGACAGGGTCCAATGAGCAGTTCTTC.